This T cell receptor (beta chain) was sequenced for a study of shared clonotypes between healthy human individuals. With respect to this clone: What it recognizes is unknown.

Researchers divided each subset's genomic DNA evenly across several immunoSEQ plates. Profiling relied on immunoSEQ multiplex PCR, and the TCRdb table lists in-frame clones only, not all of them. The sample records a few hundred thousand clones, 50% to 75% being singletons. Notes on the study in general: Some clonotypes were shared by all four sorted-subset donors, while others were not shared. The non-shared ones had lower generation probabilities than the shared ones.

J was trimmed by 9 bases and V by 4 bases; bases with no gene match: 4. Germline V gene sequence: CDR1 LNHDA, CDR2 SQIVND (reference sequence). The CDR3 covers 13 residues. CD4+ cells were split into CD45RA+ naive and CD45RA-negative memory subsets. V is TRBV19 and J is TRBJ2-1, with 9 bases aligning to TRBD2. The receptor was isolated from a man aged 25-40 years in good health. The specimen was memory CD4+ T cells sorted from blood. Subset described: CD45RA-negative fraction. CDR3 nucleotides: TGTGCCAGTAGTACCTTAGCGGGAGCTGAGCAGTTCTTC. Amino acids: CASSTLAGAEQFF.